This entry concerns a single T cell receptor (beta chain). Its antigen remains unknown. The sample belongs to a study of CD8 T cells in Susac syndrome. After extraction with the RNeasy kit, about 0.5 to 1 ug of the RNA was reverse transcribed using random hexamers. Amplification of TCR beta CDR3 used immunoSEQ multiplex PCR across 54 Vbeta and 13 Jbeta. TCRdb re-derived calls from the immunoSEQ multiplex PCR reads in MiXCR, one entry per CDR3 protein. The sample holds about 120,000 distinct CDR3 sequences, approximately 94% seen once. From blood CD8+ and CD4+ T cells, the TCR beta chain was sequenced. The control group consisted of healthy donors matched for age and sex. V gave up 3 bases and J gave up 5 bases; unmatched junction bases: 8. This CDR3 contains 14 residues. Germline V CDR1 and CDR2: SGHRS, YFSETQ. Findings and limits, study-wide: The study acknowledged a relatively small number of individuals in its TCR sequencing and HLA analysis.

J is TRBJ2-7 and V is TRBV5-1; 7 positions match TRBD1. This clonotype was sampled from a human donor in good health. The sample consisted of CD4+ T cells from PBMCs. The DNA for the CDR3 is TGCGCCAGCAGCTCCCCGAGACAGGGCGACGAGCAGTACTTC. Protein sequence: CASSSPRQGDEQYF.